This TCR beta chain was identified during a study of T cells and copy number aberrations in small-cell lung cancer listed by TCRdb under 2021. Looking at the study overall: TCR repertoire sequencing was paired with whole-exome sequencing of the same tumor regions to relate T cell metrics to mutations and copy number aberrations. Tumor TCR data existed for approximately 17 patients, and around 15 patients had TCR data from both tumor tissue and normal tissue. Summary of the overall study and its limitations: Tumors had lower T-cell density, richness and clonality than adjacent lung tissue, but the difference in density was not significant. Tumor T-cell density, richness and clonality were negatively correlated with higher copy number aberration burden. All specimens were formalin-fixed paraffin-embedded tissue, which is known to introduce sequencing artifacts. Across regions, the TCR repertoire was highly heterogeneous, with roughly 75-97.7% of clones confined to a single region, an overlap lower than the overlap seen in localized NSCLC. The study was limited by a small sample size because surgical resection is uncommon in small-cell lung cancer, and the findings require validation.

Patients with limited-stage small-cell lung cancer who underwent surgical resection in Hangzhou, China, between the late 2000s and the early 2020s were included as donors. Every donor went straight to surgery with no preoperative chemotherapy or radiotherapy, and no donor was given immunotherapy either before or after surgery. All 20 or so patients in the sequenced cohort were identified as smokers or heavy second-hand smokers. To represent spatial heterogeneity of the primary tumors, three regions were collected from each tumor FFPE block using a grid approach. Tumor regions were macrodissected to enrich malignant cells, and only regions expected to yield at least 150 ng DNA were selected. To characterize heterogeneity of the T cell repertoire, the study applied multi-region TCR-beta sequencing to resected limited-stage small-cell lung cancers and to tumor-adjacent lung tissue. Genomic DNA was extracted from FFPE tissue using the AllPrep DNA/RNA FFPE Kit (Qiagen).

The germline V gene sets CDR1 to SQVTM and CDR2 to ANQGSEA. V loses 4 bases of germline sequence and J loses 5 bases, and the interval between the two ends is 6 bases. Including the terminal cysteine and phenylalanine, the CDR3 comprises 10 residues. The sequence is cut down to CDR3 DNA, 30 bases in frame from base 1. A note on this clone: Its antigen is currently not known. No qualities accompany the bases; no much larger clone lies one base away.

The immunoSEQ hsTCRB Kit, with multiplexed V- and J-gene primers, was used to amplify TCR-beta CDR3 regions from genomic DNA. Unique DNA barcodes were added in a second PCR, and the samples were pooled together with a negative control and a positive control. Sequencing of the pooled TCR-beta libraries was performed on an Illumina MiSeq using a 150-cycle paired-end protocol. In the original analysis: Adaptive Biotechnologies processed the raw sequencing data into a report containing normalized, annotated TCR-beta repertoires. T-cell density was computed as TCR-beta templates normalized to usable DNA, which was estimated by amplifying housekeeping genes. Clonality was defined as 1 minus Pielou's evenness, while richness was a count of unique rearrangements. Intratumor TCR heterogeneity between regions was quantified with the Jaccard index, the Morisita overlap index, and the proportion of shared top-20 clonotypes. TCRdb provides this immuneACCESS table in a form limited to in-frame rearrangements. Some clones are lacking; in checked studies, under half of them reflect an unresolved V gene, and why the rest are absent is not known. That table furnishes V, J and clone size, whereas the DNA furnished D and trimming. The sample data list around 6,200 clones, and approximately 76% of these were observed just once. Roughly 9.7% of the sample is in the top ten clones.

The TCR was taken from a man aged 45-65 years with small cell lung cancer. Sequencing used tumor tissue. The chain links TRBV29-1 with TRBJ2-7, with the D gene not clear enough to name. The CDR3 protein sequence reads: CSVGSHEQYF. In nucleotides, the sequence is TGCAGCGTTGGTTCCCACGAGCAGTACTTC.